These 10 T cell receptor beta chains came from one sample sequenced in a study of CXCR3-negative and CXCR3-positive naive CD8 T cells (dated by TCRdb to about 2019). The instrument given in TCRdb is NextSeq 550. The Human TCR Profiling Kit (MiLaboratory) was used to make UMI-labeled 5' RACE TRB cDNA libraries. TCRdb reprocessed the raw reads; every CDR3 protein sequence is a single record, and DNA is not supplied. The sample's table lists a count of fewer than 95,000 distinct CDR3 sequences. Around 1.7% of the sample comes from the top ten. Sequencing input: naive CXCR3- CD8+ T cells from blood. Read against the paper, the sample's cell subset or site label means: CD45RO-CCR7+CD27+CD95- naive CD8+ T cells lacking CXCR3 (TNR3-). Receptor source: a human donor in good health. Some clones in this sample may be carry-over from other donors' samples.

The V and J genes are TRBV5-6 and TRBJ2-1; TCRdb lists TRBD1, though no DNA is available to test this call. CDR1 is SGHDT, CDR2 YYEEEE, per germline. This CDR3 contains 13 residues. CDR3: CASSFHRVNEQFF.

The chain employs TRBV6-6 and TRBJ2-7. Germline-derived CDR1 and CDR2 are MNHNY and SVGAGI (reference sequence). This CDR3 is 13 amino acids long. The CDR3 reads CASSTGASYEQYF.

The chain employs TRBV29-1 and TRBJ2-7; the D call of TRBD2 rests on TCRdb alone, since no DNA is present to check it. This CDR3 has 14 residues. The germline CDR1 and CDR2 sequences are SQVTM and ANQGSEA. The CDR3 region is CSVGGLAGDYEQYF.

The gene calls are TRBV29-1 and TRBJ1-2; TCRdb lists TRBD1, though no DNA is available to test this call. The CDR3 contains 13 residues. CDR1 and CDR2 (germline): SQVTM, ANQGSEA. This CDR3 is CSVRTGQNYGYTF.

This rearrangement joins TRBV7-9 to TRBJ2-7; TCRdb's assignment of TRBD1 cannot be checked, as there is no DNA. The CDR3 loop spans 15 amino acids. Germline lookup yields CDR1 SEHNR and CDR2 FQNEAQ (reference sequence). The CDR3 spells CASSSTGTGAYEQYF.

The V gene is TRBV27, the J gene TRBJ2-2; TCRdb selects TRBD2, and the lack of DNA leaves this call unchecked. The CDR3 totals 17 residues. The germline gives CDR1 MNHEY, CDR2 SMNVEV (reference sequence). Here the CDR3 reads CASSLLLAGVNTGELFF.

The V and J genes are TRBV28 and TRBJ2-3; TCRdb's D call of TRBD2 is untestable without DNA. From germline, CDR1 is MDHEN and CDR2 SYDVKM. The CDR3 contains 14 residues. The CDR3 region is CASSPRAESDTQYF. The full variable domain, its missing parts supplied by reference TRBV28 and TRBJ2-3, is DVKVTQSSRYLVKRTGEKVFLECVQDMDHENMFWYRQDPGLGLRLIYFSYDVKMKEKGDIPEGYSVSREKKERFSLILESASTNQTSMYLCASSPRAESDTQYFGPGTRLTVL.

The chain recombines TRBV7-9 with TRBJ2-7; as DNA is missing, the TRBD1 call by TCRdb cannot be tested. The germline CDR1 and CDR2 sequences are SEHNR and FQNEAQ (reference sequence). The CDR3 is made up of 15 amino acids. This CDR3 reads CASSLSGTGWNEQYF.

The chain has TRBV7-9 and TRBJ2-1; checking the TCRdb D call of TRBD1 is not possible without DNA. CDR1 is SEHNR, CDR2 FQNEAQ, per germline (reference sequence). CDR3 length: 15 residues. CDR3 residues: CASSSTGGTYNEQFF.

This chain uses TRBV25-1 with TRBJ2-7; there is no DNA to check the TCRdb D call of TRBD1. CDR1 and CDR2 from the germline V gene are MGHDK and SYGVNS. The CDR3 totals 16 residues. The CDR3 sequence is CASSEFAGTGAYEQYF.